The present TCR beta chain was sequenced within a study of T cell repertoires in cytomegalovirus infection. The wider study: Matching HLA type, along with CMV infection, was indicated by public TCR beta signatures. Whole-study findings and limits: Cumulative frequency of public TCR beta families picked out carriers of CMV plus the relevant HLA. Ex vivo responses were dominated by HLA-C-restricted CMV-specific TCR beta clonotypes.

V lost 6 bases to trimming and J lost 4 bases; unmatched junction nucleotides: 14. The CDR3 contains 17 residues. With regard to this clonotype: Its antigen is undetermined.

TCRdb processed the reads anew with MiXCR; each CDR3 protein has one entry. The table lists roughly 720,000 distinct CDR3 sequences, 35% of them singletons. The chain is built from TRBV12-3 or TRBV12-4 and TRBJ2-3, with TRBD2 matching 9 bases. The origin of this receptor is a human donor in good health (CMV status not recorded). Some clones in this sample may be carry-over from other donors' samples. The sample comprised PBMCs. The CDR3 nucleotides read TGTGCCAGCAGCCCCGGGGTTGGGCGGGGGGGCGCAGATACGCAGTATTTT. Translated, it gives CASSPGVGRGGADTQYF.